The T cell receptor beta chain under discussion was sequenced for a study of post-analysis software for immune sequencing data (dated by TCRdb to the mid-2010s). With respect to the entire study: Relapsing-remitting, secondary progressive and progressive-relapsing multiple sclerosis were recorded as disease courses, and subtype annotation was lacking for some patients. The multiple sclerosis patient repertoires were compared with 10 to 12 previously published healthy control repertoires from donors aged about 6 to 25 years. A subset of samples was prepared in parallel using single-end sample barcoding, then pooled and co-amplified after Illumina adapter ligation.

Library preparation was by PCR. Sequencer: Illumina HiSeq 2500. To reduce PCR and sequencing biases, unique molecular identifiers were incorporated into the TCR beta cDNA libraries. Per 1 to 10 million input T cells, roughly 0.5 million cDNA molecules were obtained, such that each molecule approximated one T cell. The patient libraries were prepared and sequenced using the same protocol as the earlier healthy control dataset. Within a given batch, samples were prepared together, multiplexed and sequenced on the same HiSeq lane. Per the source publication's procedure: MIGEC handled the raw barcoded reads, throwing out single-read molecular identifier groups before consensus assembly and CDR3 extraction. Clonotype tables were post-analysed with VDJtools, and diversity was normalized by down-sampling all datasets to the smallest sample size. Repertoire overlap clustering matched CDR3 amino acid but not nucleotide sequences to correct batch-related cross-sample contamination. TCRdb itself trimmed the public reads at Q25 with fastp, ran MiXCR and retained productive beta chains. Entries are consolidated by CDR3 protein sequence, retaining the most common genes and DNA. It is TCRdb's table, rather than the study itself, that gives the V and J calls and clone size. For this sample there are some 500,000 distinct CDR3 sequences; around 40% appear just once. Of the sample, 9.5% to 13% falls within the top ten clones.

Points on this clonotype: Its antigen remains undetermined. Per-base qualities were not stored, and no clone one base away is much larger.

V is trimmed back by 5 bases and J by 5 bases, and the junction contains 10 bases that no gene match accounts for. CDR3 length: 15 amino acids, cysteine to phenylalanine. Solely the CDR3 DNA is kept, with 45 bases framed from the first base. The germline V gene encodes CDR1 DFQATT and CDR2 SNEGSKA (reference sequence). General conclusions and limits of the study: Direct clustering with F measure revealed strong co-clustering of samples prepared in the same batch, which led to a batch-effect correction. The multiple sclerosis patient group was slightly younger than the control group. Significantly higher frequencies in patients than in controls were found for roughly 5 TRBV segments, including TRBV5-6, TRBV5-1 and TRBV20-1. Compared with controls, multiple sclerosis patients had significantly lower normalized Chao1 diversity, a finding suggesting substantial peripheral T-cell clonal expansion.

To demonstrate the VDJtools post-analysis software, TCR beta repertoires were profiled from the peripheral blood of about 13 young patients with multiple sclerosis. The multiple sclerosis patients were children and adolescents ranging in age from roughly 6 to 16 years. The rearranged segments are TRBV20-1 and TRBJ2-7, and TRBD1 aligns with 12 junction nucleotides. The sample comprised blood. The origin of this receptor is a girl aged 5-17 years with multiple sclerosis. CDR3 protein: CSARDRDRGPNEQYF. In nucleotide form, the sequence is TGCAGTGCTCGCGACCGGGACAGGGGGCCCAACGAGCAGTACTTC.